This T cell receptor beta chain was sequenced during a study of shared clonotypes between healthy human individuals. Study results and limitations: The study's rarefaction showed incomplete sorted-subset sequencing despite large depth. Researchers sampled only blood; tissue repertoires likely differ.

On this clone: Its antigen is currently unknown.

The CDR3 loop spans 18 amino acids. Germline assignment: CDR1 MNHEY and CDR2 SMNVEV (reference sequence). J lost 3 bases, V lost 3 bases, and 12 bases had no gene match. Over several immunoSEQ plates, each subset's genomic DNA was distributed in even portions. As originally analysed: With immunoSEQ giving junction-only sequences and no quality scores, filtering differed. Repertoires were generated with immunoSEQ multiplex PCR, while TCRdb's copy carries only in-frame clones and drops some. Clone size and V and J calls were adopted from that table, with D and trimming inferred from the DNA. The repertoire holds a few million clones, with 80% to 95% as singletons.

The chain combines TRBV27 with TRBJ2-3; 10 bases fit TRBD2. Sequencing input: naive CD4+ T cells from PBMCs. Subset denoted: CD45RA+ positively selected. The TCR comes from a young man in good health. Some clones in this sample may be carry-over from other donors' samples. CDR3 in amino acids: CASSLVFGAGGPTDTQYF. The CDR3 nucleotides read TGTGCCAGCAGTTTGGTTTTCGGAGCGGGAGGGCCTACAGATACGCAGTATTTT.